This TCR beta chain was sequenced for a study of CD8 T cells in ankylosing spondylitis. This clonotype was seen ten or more times. Antigen unknown. Points from the study as a whole: Seemingly distinctive of ankylosing spondylitis blood was a TCR beta motif formed by eight highly homologous variants.

TCRdb ran MiXCR on the 5' RACE reads and lists one entry per CDR3 protein. The sample yields about 540,000 distinct CDR3 sequences, about 13% seen once. This sequence originates from a male donor with ankylosing spondylitis. Sample: blood, either unsorted or a sorted T cell fraction (not recorded which).

Here the CDR3 reads CASSQAPGRVEQYF. The CDR3 DNA reads as TGTGCCAGCAGCCAAGCTCCGGGTCGGGTCGAGCAGTACTTC. V usage is TRBV4-2 and J usage is TRBJ2-7; D gene ambiguous. Trimming took off 1 base at V and 6 bases at J, with 13 bases between the two ends. The CDR3 is 14 residues long. Germline V gene data show CDR1 as LGHNA and CDR2 as YNFKEQ.